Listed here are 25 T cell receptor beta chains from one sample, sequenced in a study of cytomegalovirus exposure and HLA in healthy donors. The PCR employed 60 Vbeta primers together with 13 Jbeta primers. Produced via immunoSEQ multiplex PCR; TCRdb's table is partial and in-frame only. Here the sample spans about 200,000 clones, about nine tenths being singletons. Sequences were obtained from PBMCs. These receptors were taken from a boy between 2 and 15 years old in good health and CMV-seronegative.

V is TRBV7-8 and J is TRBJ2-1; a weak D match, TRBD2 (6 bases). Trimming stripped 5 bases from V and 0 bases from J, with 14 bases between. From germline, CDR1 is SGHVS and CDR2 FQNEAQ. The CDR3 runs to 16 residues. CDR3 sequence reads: CASSIQSGFSYNEQFF. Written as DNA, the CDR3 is TGTGCCAGCAGCATTCAAAGCGGGTTCTCCTACAATGAGCAGTTCTTC.

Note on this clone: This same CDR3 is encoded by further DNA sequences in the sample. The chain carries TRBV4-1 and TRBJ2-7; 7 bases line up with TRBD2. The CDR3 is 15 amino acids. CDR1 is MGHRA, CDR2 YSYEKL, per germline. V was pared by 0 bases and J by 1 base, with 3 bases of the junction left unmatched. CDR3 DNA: TGCGCCAGCAGCCAAGACCCCGGGGGGTCCTACGAGCAGTACTTC. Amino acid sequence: CASSQDPGGSYEQYF.

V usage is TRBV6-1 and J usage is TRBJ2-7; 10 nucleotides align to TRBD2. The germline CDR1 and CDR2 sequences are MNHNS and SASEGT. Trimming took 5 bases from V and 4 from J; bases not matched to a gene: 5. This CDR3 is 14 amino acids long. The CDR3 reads CASSSGGARYEQYF. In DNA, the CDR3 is TGTGCCAGCAGTAGCGGGGGGGCGCGGTACGAGCAGTACTTC.

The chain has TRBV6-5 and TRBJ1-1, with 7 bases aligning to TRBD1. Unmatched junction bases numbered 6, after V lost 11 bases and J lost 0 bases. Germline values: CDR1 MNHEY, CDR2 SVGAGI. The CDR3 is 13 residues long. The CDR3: CAGGQLLNTEAFF. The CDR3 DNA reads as TGTGCCGGGGGACAGCTTCTGAACACTGAAGCTTTCTTT.

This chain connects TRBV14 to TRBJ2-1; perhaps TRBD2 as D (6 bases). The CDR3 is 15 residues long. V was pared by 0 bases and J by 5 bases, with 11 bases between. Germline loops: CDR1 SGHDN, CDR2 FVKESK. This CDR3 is CASSQDGGKDNEQFF. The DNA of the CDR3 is TGTGCCAGCAGCCAAGATGGCGGGAAGGACAATGAGCAGTTCTTC.

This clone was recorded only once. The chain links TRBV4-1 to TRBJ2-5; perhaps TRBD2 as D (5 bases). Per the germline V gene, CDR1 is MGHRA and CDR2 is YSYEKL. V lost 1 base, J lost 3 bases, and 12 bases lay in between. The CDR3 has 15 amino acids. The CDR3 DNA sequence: TGCGCCAGCAGCCAAGCTCCGGGGTGGGAAGAGACCCAGTACTTC. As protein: CASSQAPGWEETQYF.

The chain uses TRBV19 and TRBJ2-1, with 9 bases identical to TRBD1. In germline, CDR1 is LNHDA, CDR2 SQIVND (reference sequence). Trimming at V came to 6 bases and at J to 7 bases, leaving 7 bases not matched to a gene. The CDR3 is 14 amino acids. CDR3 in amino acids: CASRNRDRDNEQFF. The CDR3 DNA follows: TGTGCCAGTAGGAACCGGGACAGGGATAATGAGCAGTTCTTC.

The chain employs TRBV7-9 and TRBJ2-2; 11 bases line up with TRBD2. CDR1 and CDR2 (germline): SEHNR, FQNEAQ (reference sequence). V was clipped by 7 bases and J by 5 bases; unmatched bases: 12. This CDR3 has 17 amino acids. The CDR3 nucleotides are TGTGCCAGCAAAATAACAACTAGCGGGGGAAATACCGGGGAGCTGTTTTTT. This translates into CASKITTSGGNTGELFF.

CDR3 coding DNA: TGTGCCAGCAGCCTGAGAATCCATAGCAATCAGCCCCAGCATTTT. This encodes CASSLRIHSNQPQHF. V and J are TRBV12-1 and TRBJ1-5. TRBV12-1 is assigned pseudogene status. The CDR3 has 15 amino acids.

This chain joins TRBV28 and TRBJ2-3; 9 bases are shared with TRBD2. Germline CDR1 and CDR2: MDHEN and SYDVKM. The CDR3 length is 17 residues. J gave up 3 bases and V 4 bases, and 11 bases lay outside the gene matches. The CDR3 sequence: CASSYWIAGDRTDTQYF. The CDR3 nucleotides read TGTGCCAGCAGTTACTGGATAGCGGGAGATAGGACAGATACGCAGTATTTT.

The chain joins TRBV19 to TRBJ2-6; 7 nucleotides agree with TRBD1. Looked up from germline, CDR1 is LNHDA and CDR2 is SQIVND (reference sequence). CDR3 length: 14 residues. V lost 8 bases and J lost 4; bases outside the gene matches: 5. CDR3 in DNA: TGTGCCAGTGTACAGGGGCCCGGGGCCAACGTCCTGACTTTC. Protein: CASVQGPGANVLTF.

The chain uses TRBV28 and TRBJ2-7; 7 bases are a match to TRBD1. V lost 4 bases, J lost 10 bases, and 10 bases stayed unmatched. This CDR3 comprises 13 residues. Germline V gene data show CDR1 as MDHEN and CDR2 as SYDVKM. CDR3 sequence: CASSYRDSIPQYF. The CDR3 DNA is TGTGCCAGCAGTTACCGGGACAGTATTCCCCAGTACTTC.

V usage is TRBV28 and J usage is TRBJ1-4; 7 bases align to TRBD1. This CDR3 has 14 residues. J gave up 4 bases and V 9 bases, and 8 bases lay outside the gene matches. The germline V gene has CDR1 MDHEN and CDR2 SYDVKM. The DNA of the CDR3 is TGTGCCAGTGGTTCGGGACAGTTTAATGAAAAACTGTTTTTT. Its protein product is CASGSGQFNEKLFF.

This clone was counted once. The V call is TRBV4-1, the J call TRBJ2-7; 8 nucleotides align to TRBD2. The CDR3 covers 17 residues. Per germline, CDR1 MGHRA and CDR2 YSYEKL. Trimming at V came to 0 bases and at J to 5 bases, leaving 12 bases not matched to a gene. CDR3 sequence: CASSQDLIGTSSHEQYF. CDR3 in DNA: TGCGCCAGCAGCCAAGATTTAATAGGGACTAGTAGCCACGAGCAGTACTTC.

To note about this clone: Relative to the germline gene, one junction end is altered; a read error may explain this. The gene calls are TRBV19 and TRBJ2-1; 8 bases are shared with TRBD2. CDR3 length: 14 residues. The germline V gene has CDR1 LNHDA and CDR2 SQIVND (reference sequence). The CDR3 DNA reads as TGTGCCAGTAGCCTTAGCGGGAACGTCAATGGGCAGTTCTTC. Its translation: CASSLSGNVNGQFF.

CDR3 in amino acids: CASRVQGGPTTEAFF. The DNA for the CDR3 is TGTGCCAGCAGGGTACAGGGGGGCCCGACCACTGAAGCTTTCTTT. The rearrangement joins TRBV27 to TRBJ1-1, with 8 bases matching TRBD1. CDR3 size: 15 residues. Germline V CDR1 and CDR2: MNHEY, SMNVEV (reference sequence). Germline trimming cut 6 bases from V and 4 bases from J; bases unmatched to any gene: 10.

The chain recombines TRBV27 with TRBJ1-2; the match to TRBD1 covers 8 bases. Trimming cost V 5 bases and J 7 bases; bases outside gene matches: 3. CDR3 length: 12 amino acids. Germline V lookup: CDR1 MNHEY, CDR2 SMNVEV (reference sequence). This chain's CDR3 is CASSRGQGGYTF. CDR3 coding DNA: TGTGCCAGCAGTAGAGGACAGGGTGGCTACACCTTC.

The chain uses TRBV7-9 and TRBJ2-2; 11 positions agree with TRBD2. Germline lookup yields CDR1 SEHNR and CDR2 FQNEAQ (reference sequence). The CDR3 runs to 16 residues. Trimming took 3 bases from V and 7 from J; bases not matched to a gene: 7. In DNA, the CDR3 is TGTGCCAGCAGCTTGGCTAGCGGGAGGATCGGCGGGGAGCTGTTTTTT. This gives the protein CASSLASGRIGGELFF. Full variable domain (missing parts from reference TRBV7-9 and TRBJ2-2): DTGVSQNPRHKITKRGQNVTFRCDPISEHNRLYWYRQTLGQGPEFLTYFQNEAQLEKSRLLSDRFSAERPKGSFSTLEIQRTEQGDSAMYLCASSLASGRIGGELFFGEGSRLTVL.

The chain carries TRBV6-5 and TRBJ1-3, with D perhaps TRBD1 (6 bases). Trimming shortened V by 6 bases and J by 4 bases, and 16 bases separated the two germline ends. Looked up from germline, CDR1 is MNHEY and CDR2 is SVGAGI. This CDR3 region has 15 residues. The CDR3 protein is CASSVTGKQGNTIYF. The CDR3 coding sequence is TGTGCCAGCAGCGTAACAGGGAAGCAGGGAAACACCATATATTTT.

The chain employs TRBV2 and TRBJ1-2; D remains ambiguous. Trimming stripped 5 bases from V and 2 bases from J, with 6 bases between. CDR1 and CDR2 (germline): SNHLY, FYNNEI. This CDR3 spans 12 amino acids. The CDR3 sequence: CASSSTNYGYTF. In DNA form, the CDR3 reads TGTGCCAGCAGTTCGACAAACTATGGCTACACCTTC. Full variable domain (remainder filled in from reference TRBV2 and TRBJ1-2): EPEVTQTPSHQVTQMGQEVILRCVPISNHLYFYWYRQILGQKVEFLVSFYNNEISEKSEIFDDQFSVERPDGSNFTLKIRSTKLEDSAMYFCASSSTNYGYTFGSGTRLTVV.

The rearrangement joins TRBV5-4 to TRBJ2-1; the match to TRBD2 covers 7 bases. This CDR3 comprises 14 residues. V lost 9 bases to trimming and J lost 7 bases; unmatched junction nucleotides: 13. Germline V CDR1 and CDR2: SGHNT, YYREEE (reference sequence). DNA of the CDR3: TGTGCCACCGGCCTCGAAATTAGCGGGAATGAGCAGTTCTTC. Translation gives CATGLEISGNEQFF.

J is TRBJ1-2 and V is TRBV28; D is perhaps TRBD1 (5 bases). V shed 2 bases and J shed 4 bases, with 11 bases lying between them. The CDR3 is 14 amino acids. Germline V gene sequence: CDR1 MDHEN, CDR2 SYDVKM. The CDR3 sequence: CASSLRDSFYGYTF. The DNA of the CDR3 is TGTGCCAGCAGTTTACGGGACTCATTCTATGGCTACACCTTC.

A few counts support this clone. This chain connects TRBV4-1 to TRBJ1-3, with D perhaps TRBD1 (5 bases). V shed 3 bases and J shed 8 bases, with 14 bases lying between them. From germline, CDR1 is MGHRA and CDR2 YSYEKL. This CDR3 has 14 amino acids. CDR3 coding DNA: TGCGCCAGCAGCCACTGGGACTCAGAAGACACCATATATTTT. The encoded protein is CASSHWDSEDTIYF.

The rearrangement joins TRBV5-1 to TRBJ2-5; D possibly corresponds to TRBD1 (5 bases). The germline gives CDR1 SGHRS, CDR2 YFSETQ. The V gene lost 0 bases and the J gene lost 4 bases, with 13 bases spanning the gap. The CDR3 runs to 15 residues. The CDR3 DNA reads TGCGCCAGCAGCTTGGGTGGGGCTGGGCTAGAGACCCAGTACTTC. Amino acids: CASSLGGAGLETQYF.

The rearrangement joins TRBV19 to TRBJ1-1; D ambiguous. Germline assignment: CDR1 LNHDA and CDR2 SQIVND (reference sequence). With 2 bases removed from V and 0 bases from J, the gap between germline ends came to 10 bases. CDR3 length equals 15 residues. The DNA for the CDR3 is TGTGCCAGTAGTATAACCGGCCAGGTGAACACTGAAGCTTTCTTT. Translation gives CASSITGQVNTEAFF.